Shown below are 14 T cell receptor beta chains from a single sample sequenced in a study of blood T cell repertoires in COVID-19. Some clones are missing from TCRdb's copy, which holds only in-frame ones; the method was immunoSEQ multiplex PCR. The sample lists roughly 300,000 clones; more than 75% were seen once. The material sequenced was PBMCs or T cells enriched from blood (not recorded which). The source is a woman aged 25 to 45 who had recovered from COVID-19.

V is TRBV5-4 and J is TRBJ2-7, with D unclear. CDR3 length: 13 amino acids. From germline, CDR1 is SGHNT and CDR2 YYREEE (reference sequence). V dropped 0 bases and J dropped 4 bases, with 8 bases sitting between them. In DNA, the CDR3 is TGTGCCAGCAGCTTGGATCAGAATTACGAGCAGTACTTC. This codes for CASSLDQNYEQYF.

This chain links TRBV4-1 with TRBJ2-2; perhaps TRBD1 as D (6 bases). Trimming pared 4 bases from V and 3 bases from J, leaving 9 bases between. Germline V gene sequence: CDR1 MGHRA, CDR2 YSYEKL. The CDR3 contains 14 residues. CDR3 nucleotide sequence: TGCGCCAGCAGCCTAGGACAGTACACCGGGGAGCTGTTTTTT. Protein product: CASSLGQYTGELFF.

The rearrangement joins TRBV3-1 (or the pseudogene TRBV3-2) to TRBJ2-3; 13 bases match TRBD2. CDR1 is LGHDT, CDR2 YNNKEL, per germline (reference sequence). Losses at the gene ends were 1 base for V and 3 bases for J; bases not matched to a gene: 10. The CDR3 sequence is 19 residues long. CDR3 in amino acids: CASSQGHKRTSGGTDTQYF. In nucleotides, the CDR3 is TGTGCCAGCAGCCAAGGACACAAAAGGACTAGCGGGGGTACAGATACGCAGTATTTT.

The chain has TRBV5-6 and TRBJ1-2; D gene uncertain. The germline V gene has CDR1 SGHDT and CDR2 YYEEEE. The ends were cut back, 6 bases at V and 0 bases at J, with 15 bases in the middle. The CDR3 spans 15 residues. CDR3 region: CASTLAREANYGYTF. CDR3 bases: TGTGCCAGCACCCTTGCGCGGGAAGCTAACTATGGCTACACCTTC.

The V gene is TRBV10-3, the J gene TRBJ1-2; 7 bases are a match to TRBD1. The CDR3 length is 15 residues. Germline CDR1 reads ENHRY; CDR2 reads SYGVKD. V was pared by 0 bases and J by 5 bases, with 6 bases of the junction left unmatched. In DNA, the CDR3 is TGTGCCATCAGTGAGTCGAGAGGGGGCATTTATGGCTACACCTTC. It specifies CAISESRGGIYGYTF.

This clone was recorded a few times. The chain recombines TRBV5-1 with TRBJ1-1, with no clear D. The CDR3 is 16 residues long. Germline loops: CDR1 SGHRS, CDR2 YFSETQ. Deletions cut 0 bases from V and 2 bases from J, with 14 bases between. This chain's CDR3 is CASSLARPTVNTEAFF. The CDR3 bases are TGCGCCAGCAGCTTGGCCCGTCCTACCGTAAACACTGAAGCTTTCTTT.

V and J are TRBV7-9 and TRBJ1-5; possibly TRBD1 for D (6 bases). The CDR3 is 14 residues long. The germline V gene encodes CDR1 SEHNR and CDR2 FQNEAQ (reference sequence). V was cut by 3 bases and J by 5 bases, with 11 bases left in between. CDR3 in DNA: TGTGCCAGCAGCTTCGGAGGGGGGGATCAGCCCCAGCATTTT. This encodes CASSFGGGDQPQHF. Full variable domain (rest looked up from reference TRBV7-9 and TRBJ1-5): DTGVSQNPRHKITKRGQNVTFRCDPISEHNRLYWYRQTLGQGPEFLTYFQNEAQLEKSRLLSDRFSAERPKGSFSTLEIQRTEQGDSAMYLCASSFGGGDQPQHFGDGTRLSIL.

The chain has TRBV27 and TRBJ1-2; D not certain. The CDR3 spans 14 residues. Trimming took 6 bases from V and 8 from J, leaving 19 bases between them. Germline lookup yields CDR1 MNHEY and CDR2 SMNVEV (reference sequence). CDR3 sequence: CASSSLGPTRGYTF. Here the CDR3 DNA reads TGTGCCAGCAGCTCCCTCGGACCTACTAGGGGCTACACCTTC.

This sequence joins TRBV2 and TRBJ1-6, with 7 bases fitting TRBD1. Losses at the gene ends were 7 bases for V and 8 bases for J; bases not matched to a gene: 8. Per germline, CDR1 SNHLY and CDR2 FYNNEI. The CDR3 runs 14 residues. As DNA, the CDR3 is TGTGCCAGCACCATCGGACAGGAGGATTCACCCCTCCACTTT. The encoded protein is CASTIGQEDSPLHF.

This rearrangement joins TRBV7-2 to TRBJ1-5; D unresolved. Germline CDR1 reads SGHTA; CDR2 reads FQGNSA. Trimming left V 4 bases short and J 4 bases short, with 8 bases between. The CDR3 consists of 13 residues. CDR3 in DNA: TGTGCCAGCAGCTCCCAGGCGAATCAGCCCCAGCATTTT. This translates into CASSSQANQPQHF.

This clone was picked up one time. V is TRBV6-5 and J is TRBJ2-7, with D perhaps matching TRBD2 (5 bases). Germline values: CDR1 MNHEY, CDR2 SVGAGI. This CDR3 has 15 amino acids. Trimming took off 2 bases at V and 2 bases at J, with 13 bases between the two ends. The CDR3 region is CASSYHREGTYEQYF. CDR3 nucleotides: TGTGCCAGCAGTTACCACCGGGAAGGGACCTACGAGCAGTACTTC.

The rearrangement joins TRBV6-5 to TRBJ2-7, with a tentative D call TRBD1 (5 bases). CDR3 size: 14 residues. V lost 2 bases, J lost 2 bases, and 10 bases lay in between. The germline V gene encodes CDR1 MNHEY and CDR2 SVGAGI. The CDR3, as DNA: TGTGCCAGCAGTTACAACAGGTACACCTACGAGCAGTACTTC. Its protein product is CASSYNRYTYEQYF.

The V gene is TRBV6-2 or TRBV6-3, the J gene TRBJ1-2; D unclear. The CDR3 totals 13 residues. Germline V gives CDR1 MNHEY, CDR2 SVGEGT. Trimming took 5 bases from V and 4 from J, leaving 11 bases between them. The CDR3 DNA reads TGTGCCAGCAGTCCGATCGGTCCCTATGGCTACACCTTC. This sequence encodes CASSPIGPYGYTF.

This clone was counted once. The V call is TRBV3-1 (or the pseudogene TRBV3-2), the J call TRBJ1-4; weak D call: TRBD1 (5 bases). The length of the CDR3 is 16 residues. Germline V CDR1 and CDR2: LGHDT, YNNKEL (reference sequence). Trimming cost V 6 bases and J 0 bases, with 14 bases left between them. CDR3 bases: TGTGCCAGCAGGCCCCCGGGGGACGCAACTAATGAAAAACTGTTTTTT. Its translation: CASRPPGDATNEKLFF.